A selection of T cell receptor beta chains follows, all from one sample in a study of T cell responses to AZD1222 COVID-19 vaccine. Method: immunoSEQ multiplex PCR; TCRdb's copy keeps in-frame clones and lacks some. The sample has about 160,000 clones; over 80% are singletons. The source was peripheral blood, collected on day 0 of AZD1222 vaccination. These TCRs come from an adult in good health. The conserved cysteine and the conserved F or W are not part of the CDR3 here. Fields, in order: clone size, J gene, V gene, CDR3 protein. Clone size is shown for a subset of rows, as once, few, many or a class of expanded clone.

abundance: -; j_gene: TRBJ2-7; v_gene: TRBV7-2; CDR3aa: ASSLELAGAPEQY
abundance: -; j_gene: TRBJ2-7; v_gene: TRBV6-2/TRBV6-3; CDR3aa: ASSYKTSAYEQY
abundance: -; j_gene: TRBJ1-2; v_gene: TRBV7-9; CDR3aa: ASSLRTDRLHGYT
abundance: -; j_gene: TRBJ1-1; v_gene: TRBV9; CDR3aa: ASSVVGQPNTEAF
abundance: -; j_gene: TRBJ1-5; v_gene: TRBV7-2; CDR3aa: ASSYRVGVRNQPQH
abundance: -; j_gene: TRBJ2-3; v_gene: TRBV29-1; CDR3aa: SVEAQTIHPDTQY
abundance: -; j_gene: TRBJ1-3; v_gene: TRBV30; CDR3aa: AWSVLLNTIY
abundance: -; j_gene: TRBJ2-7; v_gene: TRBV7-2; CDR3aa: ASSLGVRSKEQY
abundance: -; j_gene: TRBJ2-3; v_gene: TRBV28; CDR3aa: ASSTRGPDTQY
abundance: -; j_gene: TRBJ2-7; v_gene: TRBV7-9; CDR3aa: AGGKQGSYEQY
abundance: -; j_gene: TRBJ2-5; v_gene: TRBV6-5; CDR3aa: ASIPGGTQETQY
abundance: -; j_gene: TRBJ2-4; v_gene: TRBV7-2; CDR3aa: ASSLGGNIQY
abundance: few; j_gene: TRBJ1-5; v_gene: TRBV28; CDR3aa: ASSFQGSNQPQH
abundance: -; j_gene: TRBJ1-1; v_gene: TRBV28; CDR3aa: ASSLLEGPLNTEAF
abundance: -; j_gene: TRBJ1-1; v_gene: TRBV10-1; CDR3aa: ASSDNWATEAF
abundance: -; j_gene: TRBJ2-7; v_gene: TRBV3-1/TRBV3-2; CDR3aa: ASSLTGTSGSEQY
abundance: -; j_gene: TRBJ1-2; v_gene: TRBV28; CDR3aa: ASSSGRAYGYT
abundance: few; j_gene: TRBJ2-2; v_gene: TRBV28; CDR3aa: ASSFGQVGTGELF
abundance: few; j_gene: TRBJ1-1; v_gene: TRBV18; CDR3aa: ASSLEQLMNTEAF
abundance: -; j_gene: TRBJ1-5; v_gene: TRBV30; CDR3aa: AWSGGADQPQH
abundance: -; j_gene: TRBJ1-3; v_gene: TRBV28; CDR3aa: ASSFLSSGNTIY
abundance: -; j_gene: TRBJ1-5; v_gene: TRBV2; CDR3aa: ASSAPGGNQPQH
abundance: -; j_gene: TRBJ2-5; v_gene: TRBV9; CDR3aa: ASSASGGGSRETQY
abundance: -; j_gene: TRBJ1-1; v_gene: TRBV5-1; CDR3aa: ASRDSRGGAVTEAF
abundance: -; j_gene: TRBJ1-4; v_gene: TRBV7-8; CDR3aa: ASSLGRDRGQEKLF
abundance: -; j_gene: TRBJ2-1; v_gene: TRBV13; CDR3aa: ASSPDRGISEQF
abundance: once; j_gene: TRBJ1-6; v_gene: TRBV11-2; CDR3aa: ASTAMRDRVDSPLH
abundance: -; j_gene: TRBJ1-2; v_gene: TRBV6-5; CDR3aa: ASSPDRDYGYT
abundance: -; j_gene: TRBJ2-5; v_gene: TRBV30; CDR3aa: AWSGGVWETQY
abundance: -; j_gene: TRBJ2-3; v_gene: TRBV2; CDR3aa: ASSYRGQGADTQY
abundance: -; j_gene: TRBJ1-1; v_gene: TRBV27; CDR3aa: ASREGPMNTEAF
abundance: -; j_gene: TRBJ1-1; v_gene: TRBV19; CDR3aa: ANRNTEAF
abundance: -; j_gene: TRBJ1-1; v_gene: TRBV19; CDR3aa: ASSMVNTEAF
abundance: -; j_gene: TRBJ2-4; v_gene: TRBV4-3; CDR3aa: ASSQGTDSKNIQY
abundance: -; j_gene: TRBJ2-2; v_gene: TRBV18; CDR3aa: ASSPPGTVNTGELF
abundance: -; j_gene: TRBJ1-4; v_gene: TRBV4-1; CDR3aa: ASSQEASTNEKLF
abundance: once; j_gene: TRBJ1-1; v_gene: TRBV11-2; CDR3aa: ASSWSRDTEAF
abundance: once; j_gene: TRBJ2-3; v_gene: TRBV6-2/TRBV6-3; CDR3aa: ASSYGGGSRTDTQY
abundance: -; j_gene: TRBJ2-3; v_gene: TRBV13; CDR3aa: ASSPDRGQAGEADTQY
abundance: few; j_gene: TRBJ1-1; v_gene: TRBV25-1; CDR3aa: ASSPYGDTGNTEAF
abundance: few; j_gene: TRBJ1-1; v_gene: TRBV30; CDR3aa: ACLRGLTEAF
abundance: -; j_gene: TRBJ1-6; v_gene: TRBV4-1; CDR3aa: ASSQVFTGKDSPLH
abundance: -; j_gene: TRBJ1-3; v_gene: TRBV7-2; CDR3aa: ASSHRDSLSGNTIY
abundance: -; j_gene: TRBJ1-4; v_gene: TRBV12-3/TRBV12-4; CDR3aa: ASRGQSEKLF
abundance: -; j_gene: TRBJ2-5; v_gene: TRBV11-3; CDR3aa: ASSLRTSETQY
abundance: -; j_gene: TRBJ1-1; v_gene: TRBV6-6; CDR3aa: ASSSNPIAGTTEAF
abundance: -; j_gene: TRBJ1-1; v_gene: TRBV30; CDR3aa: AWSPLSGQGAF
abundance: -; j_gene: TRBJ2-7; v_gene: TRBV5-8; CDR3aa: ASSYQTGQGIYEQY
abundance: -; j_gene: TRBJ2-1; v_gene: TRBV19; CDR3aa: ASTTTGGPYNEQF
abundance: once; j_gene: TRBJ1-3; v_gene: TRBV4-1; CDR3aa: ASSQEAGLSGNTIY
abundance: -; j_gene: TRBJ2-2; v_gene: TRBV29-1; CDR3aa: SVGTEPNTGELF
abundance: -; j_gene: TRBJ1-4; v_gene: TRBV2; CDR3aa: ASRGRRNEKLF